The clone carrying this T cell receptor (beta chain) was found a few times. These data originate in a study of CD8+CD57+ T cells in acquired aplastic anemia. TCR beta VDJ and CDR3 profiling used genomic DNA as template. TCRdb reprocessed the reads via MiXCR and lists one record per CDR3 protein. The profile shows 150,000 to 200,000 distinct CDR3 sequences, roughly 43% of them singletons. V lost 3 bases and J lost 2, with 8 bases in between. Germline V lookup: CDR1 MNHEY, CDR2 SMNVEV (reference sequence). The CDR3 is 14 amino acids. Patients sequenced had flow cytometry evidence of CD8+CD57+ cell expansion.

The sequence was collected from a human donor with aplastic anemia. Sequenced sample: sorted CD4+, CD8+, or CD8+CD57+ T cells (not recorded which) from PBMCs. The chain combines TRBV27 with TRBJ1-5; D gene ambiguous. CDR3 loop: CASSFSGGNQPQHF. As DNA, the CDR3 is TGTGCCAGCAGTTTCTCGGGAGGCAATCAGCCCCAGCATTTT.